The 20 T cell receptor beta chains reported below all come from one sample, sequenced in a study of control samples from healthy donors and cancer patients. Clones were read by immunoSEQ multiplex PCR, and TCRdb kept only the in-frame ones, dropping some. Of approximately 69,000 clones listed, roughly 90% are singletons. The sequenced sample consisted of PBMCs. Every receptor here comes from a man in his 60s with colorectal cancer.

This chain uses TRBV6-6 with TRBJ2-2, with D perhaps being TRBD1 or TRBD2 (5 bases each). Germline values: CDR1 MNHNY, CDR2 SVGAGI (reference sequence). The CDR3 is 13 amino acids. With 8 bases removed from V and 5 bases from J, the gap between germline ends came to 12 bases. In nucleotides, the CDR3 is TGTGCCAGCCTCCCTTGGGGGACCGGGGAGCTGTTTTTT. Its protein is CASLPWGTGELFF.

This chain links TRBV28 with TRBJ1-2; no clear D. This CDR3 comprises 15 residues. The germline V gene encodes CDR1 MDHEN and CDR2 SYDVKM. Trimming stripped 5 bases from V and 8 bases from J, with 21 bases between. CDR3 DNA sequence: TGTGCCAGCAGTCCTTCAACGGACCCTACGGGGGGCTACACCTTC. This gives the protein CASSPSTDPTGGYTF.

CDR3 bases: TGCGCCAGCAGCAAGGGACAGGGGGCGACCCCTAATTCACCCCTCCACTTT. It codes for CASSKGQGATPNSPLHF. The chain has TRBV5-1 and TRBJ1-6, with TRBD1 identical over 12 bases. The CDR3 consists of 17 residues. Germline V gives CDR1 SGHRS, CDR2 YFSETQ. After removal of 4 bases from V and 6 bases from J, the junction contained 8 bases not matched to a gene.

The CDR3 sequence: CASSRDRDPDTQYF. The CDR3 DNA sequence: TGTGCCAGCAGCCGTGACAGGGACCCAGATACGCAGTATTTT. The chain has TRBV28 and TRBJ2-3; 7 nucleotides line up with TRBD1. CDR3 length: 14 amino acids. V lost 6 bases to trimming and J lost 4 bases; unmatched junction nucleotides: 7. Germline CDR1 MDHEN, CDR2 SYDVKM.

Details on this clone: The junction departs from germline at one end; a sequencing error may be responsible. The chain employs TRBV5-1 and TRBJ1-5; D ambiguous. Per germline, CDR1 SGHRS and CDR2 YFSETQ. The CDR3 runs to 14 residues. The CDR3 spells CASSLEAGNQPQHF. The CDR3 DNA reads TGCGCCAGCAGTTTGGAGGCTGGTAATCAGCCCCAGCATTTT.

The CDR3 region is CASSQGTGGFEQYF. DNA of the CDR3: TGTGCCAGCAGCCAAGGGACAGGGGGTTTCGAGCAGTACTTC. The chain joins TRBV3-1 (or the pseudogene TRBV3-2) to TRBJ2-7, with 10 nucleotides matching TRBD1. The CDR3 totals 14 residues. Unmatched junction bases numbered 3, after V lost 1 base and J lost 6 bases. The germline gives CDR1 LGHDT, CDR2 YNNKEL (reference sequence).

The rearrangement links TRBV13 to TRBJ2-2; D perhaps matches TRBD1 (7 bases). The germline gives CDR1 PRHDT, CDR2 FYEKMQ (reference sequence). V was pared by 4 bases and J by 3 bases, with 12 bases between. This CDR3 spans 15 amino acids. The CDR3 sequence is CASSWTGGDTGELFF. The CDR3 DNA is TGTGCCAGCAGCTGGACAGGAGGGGACACCGGGGAGCTGTTTTTT.

This chain links TRBV5-1 with TRBJ2-3; the D is unclear. The CDR3 spans 15 residues. Germline V lookup: CDR1 SGHRS, CDR2 YFSETQ. Deletions cut 1 base from V and 0 bases from J, with 9 bases between. The CDR3 protein is CASSLSSGSTDTQYF. As DNA, the CDR3 is TGCGCCAGCAGCTTGTCGTCAGGAAGCACAGATACGCAGTATTTT.

The gene calls are TRBV28 and TRBJ1-5; D gene unclear. The CDR3 spans 16 residues. CDR1 and CDR2 (germline): MDHEN, SYDVKM. V dropped 1 base and J dropped 6 bases, with 16 bases sitting between them. This CDR3 reads CASSLLTGGLSQPQHF. In DNA form, the CDR3 reads TGTGCCAGCAGTTTATTGACGGGAGGGTTGTCTCAGCCCCAGCATTTT.

The CDR3 sequence is CASSEGVRSMNTEAFF. CDR3 coding DNA: TGTGCCAGCAGTGAAGGAGTGAGGAGCATGAACACTGAAGCTTTCTTT. The rearrangement joins TRBV2 to TRBJ1-1; D is unclear. Germline V gene lookup returns CDR1 SNHLY and CDR2 FYNNEI. Between the trimmed V and J ends, which lost 1 base and 0 bases, there was a span of 12 bases. The CDR3 is 16 amino acids. Together with reference TRBV2 and TRBJ1-1, the CDR3 gives the full variable domain: EPEVTQTPSHQVTQMGQEVILRCVPISNHLYFYWYRQILGQKVEFLVSFYNNEISEKSEIFDDQFSVERPDGSNFTLKIRSTKLEDSAMYFCASSEGVRSMNTEAFFGQGTRLTVV.

The rearrangement links TRBV7-6 to TRBJ2-1, with TRBD2 identical over 10 bases. V was pared by 8 bases and J by 4 bases, with 11 bases of the junction left unmatched. The CDR3 consists of 16 residues. The germline CDR1 and CDR2 sequences are SGHVS and FNYEAQ. The CDR3 DNA follows: TGTGCCAGCGGACCAATGAGCGGGGGGGCGTACAATGAGCAGTTCTTC. Amino acids: CASGPMSGGAYNEQFF.

CDR3 sequence (DNA): TGTGCCAGCAGCTTAGATGTGTCAACCTACGAGCAGTACTTC. Translated, it gives CASSLDVSTYEQYF. The chain links TRBV11-2 to TRBJ2-7; D gene ambiguous. The V gene lost 0 bases and the J gene lost 2 bases, with 8 bases spanning the gap. Germline assignment: CDR1 SGHAT and CDR2 FQNNGV. This CDR3 contains 14 residues.

This sequence joins TRBV18 and TRBJ2-7; 7 bases are a match to TRBD1. Germline V CDR1 and CDR2: KGHSH, LQKENI. The CDR3 has 13 residues. Losses at the gene ends were 2 bases for V and 7 bases for J; bases not matched to a gene: 5. Here the CDR3 reads CASSPGTAREQYF. For the CDR3, the DNA is TGTGCCAGCTCACCAGGGACAGCCCGGGAGCAGTACTTC.

The rearrangement joins TRBV27 to TRBJ2-6, with D possibly TRBD2 on 5 matching bases. The CDR3 has 15 amino acids. Germline V gene data show CDR1 as MNHEY and CDR2 as SMNVEV (reference sequence). The V end was cut by 2 bases, the J end by 7 bases, with 12 bases between. DNA of the CDR3: TGTGCCAGCAGTTTAGGTTTTACGGGAGCCAACGTCCTGACTTTC. This gives the protein CASSLGFTGANVLTF.

The V and J genes are TRBV11-2 and TRBJ2-3, with a weak D call TRBD2 (6 bases). Trimming took 2 bases from V and 0 from J, leaving 15 bases between them. The CDR3 has 17 residues. From germline, CDR1 is SGHAT and CDR2 FQNNGV. As DNA, the CDR3 is TGTGCCAGCAGCTTAAATGGGGCGGGGACTAGCACAGATACGCAGTATTTT. It yields the protein CASSLNGAGTSTDTQYF.

The chain combines TRBV10-1 with TRBJ1-5; tentative D call: TRBD1 (5 bases). CDR1 and CDR2 (germline): WNHNN, SYGVQD (reference sequence). The V and J ends lost 5 bases and 5 bases respectively, with 16 bases between them. The CDR3 has 15 residues. Here the CDR3 DNA reads TGCGCCAGCAGTTCTCCCGCAGGGATCGATCAGCCCCAGCATTTT. Protein sequence: CASSSPAGIDQPQHF.

In this sample, this clone turned up once. The chain combines TRBV24-1 with TRBJ2-1, with 8 bases that match TRBD2. CDR1 is KGHDR, CDR2 SFDVKD, per germline. V lost 4 bases, J lost 8 bases, and 9 bases stayed unmatched. The length of the CDR3 is 15 residues. CDR3 sequence (DNA): TGTGCCACCAGTGACCCCCGACGGGGGGGCCATGAGCAGTTCTTC. It codes for CATSDPRRGGHEQFF.

The chain employs TRBV23-1 and TRBJ1-1; no reliable D call. TRBV23-1 is an ORF, with its function uncertain. Trimming left V 6 bases short and J 6 bases short, with 23 bases between. This CDR3 spans 16 amino acids. The CDR3 nucleotides are TGCGCCAGCAGCTCAACCGGGTTCCCTTTGTCCGCTGAAGCTTTCTTT. Translating gives CASSSTGFPLSAEAFF.

The chain is built from TRBV7-8 and TRBJ2-7; D is possibly TRBD2 (6 bases). Trimming took off 5 bases at V and 3 bases at J, with 17 bases between the two ends. CDR3 length: 15 residues. Germline V gene data show CDR1 as SGHVS and CDR2 as FQNEAQ. CDR3 DNA: TGTGCCAGCAGCACTAGCAGCCGGTTAGACTACGAGCAGTACTTC. Its translation is CASSTSSRLDYEQYF.

CDR3 sequence reads: CASRKTGTGELFF. The CDR3 DNA sequence: TGTGCCAGCAGGAAAACGGGGACCGGGGAGCTGTTTTTT. The J gene is TRBJ2-2, the V gene TRBV27; possibly TRBD2 for D (5 bases). The CDR3 runs to 13 residues. Germline values: CDR1 MNHEY, CDR2 SMNVEV (reference sequence). The V end lost 6 bases, the J end lost 5 bases, and 10 bases lay between the germline ends.